These 13 T cell receptor beta chains came from one sample sequenced in a study of cytomegalovirus exposure and HLA in healthy donors. Only in-frame clones appear in the TCRdb table, and some are missing; sequencing was by immunoSEQ multiplex PCR. The sample has 57,000 or so clones; roughly 90% are singletons. Sequencing was carried out using PBMCs. These receptors were obtained from a woman aged 25 to 39 in good health and CMV-seronegative.

V is TRBV5-4 and J is TRBJ2-5; 8 bases are a match to TRBD1. This CDR3 contains 14 residues. Germline CDR1 reads SGHNT; CDR2 reads YYREEE (reference sequence). V lost 0 bases, J lost 3 bases, and 1 base stayed unmatched. Written as DNA, the CDR3 is TGTGCCAGCAGCTTGGCAGGGGGCGAAGAGACCCAGTACTTC. This sequence encodes CASSLAGGEETQYF.

The V gene is TRBV28, the J gene TRBJ2-3; 9 bases agree with TRBD2. The trim removed 2 bases at V and 0 bases at J, leaving 6 bases unmatched. This CDR3 comprises 17 residues. Germline values: CDR1 MDHEN, CDR2 SYDVKM. The CDR3: CASSLGMTSGSTDTQYF. CDR3 in DNA: TGTGCCAGCAGTTTAGGTATGACTAGCGGAAGCACAGATACGCAGTATTTT.

V usage is TRBV7-2 and J usage is TRBJ2-3, with D possibly TRBD1 on 6 matching bases. V lost 3 bases to trimming and J lost 6 bases, with 13 bases between them. CDR3 length: 14 amino acids. CDR1 is SGHTA, CDR2 FQGNSA, per germline. This chain's CDR3 is CASSLMGARDTQYF. CDR3 nucleotide sequence: TGTGCCAGCAGCTTGATGGGGGCGCGGGATACGCAGTATTTT.

This clone turned up a few times. This chain joins TRBV11-3 and TRBJ2-1; 10 positions agree with TRBD2. Trimming cost V 1 base and J 1 base; bases outside gene matches: 7. The CDR3 runs 18 residues. CDR1 SGHNT and CDR2 YENEEA come from the germline V gene. The CDR3 sequence is CASSLAPSGSASYNEQFF. The CDR3, as DNA: TGTGCCAGCAGCTTAGCCCCTAGCGGGAGCGCGTCCTACAATGAGCAGTTCTTC.

V usage is TRBV28 and J usage is TRBJ1-2; 9 bases map to TRBD1. The V gene end was trimmed by 10 bases and the J gene end by 4 bases; junction bases not matched to a gene: 13. Germline V lookup: CDR1 MDHEN, CDR2 SYDVKM. CDR3 length: 15 amino acids. The CDR3 DNA follows: TGTGCCACAGGGGGACCGGGACAGGGAAGCTATGGCTACACCTTC. This encodes CATGGPGQGSYGYTF.

This chain links TRBV28 with TRBJ1-2, with D unresolved. The V end lost 7 bases, the J end lost 4 bases, and 10 bases lay between the germline ends. CDR3 length equals 12 residues. Germline values: CDR1 MDHEN, CDR2 SYDVKM. This CDR3 is CASTTSGYGYTF. CDR3 bases: TGTGCCAGCACCACATCAGGCTATGGCTACACCTTC.

The rearrangement uses TRBV27 and TRBJ1-2; no definite D call. V gave up 2 bases and J gave up 5 bases, with 18 bases separating them. This CDR3 contains 16 residues. Germline CDR1 and CDR2: MNHEY and SMNVEV (reference sequence). This chain's CDR3 is CASSLTQETLKYGYTF. CDR3 DNA: TGTGCCAGCAGTTTAACGCAGGAAACCCTGAAGTATGGCTACACCTTC.

The V and J genes are TRBV18 and TRBJ2-2; D unclear. This CDR3 comprises 14 residues. The V end lost 6 bases, the J end lost 4 bases, and 12 bases lay between the germline ends. Per germline, CDR1 KGHSH and CDR2 LQKENI. The CDR3 DNA reads as TGTGCCAGCTCCCCAGGTAGAGGCACCGGGGAGCTGTTTTTT. Its translation: CASSPGRGTGELFF.

The genes are TRBV2 and TRBJ2-2; 10 bases agree with TRBD2. Looked up from germline, CDR1 is SNHLY and CDR2 is FYNNEI. The length of the CDR3 is 19 residues. J lost 1 base, V lost 2 bases, and 10 bases had no gene match. The CDR3 is CASSELPASGRKNTGELFF. The DNA for the CDR3 is TGTGCCAGCAGTGAACTTCCGGCTAGCGGGAGAAAGAACACCGGGGAGCTGTTTTTT.

A note on this clone: An end of the junction differs from the germline gene, which may be a read error. The rearrangement joins TRBV29-1 to TRBJ1-1, with D possibly matching TRBD1 (6 bases). CDR3 length: 8 amino acids. CDR1 and CDR2 from the germline V gene are SQVTM and ANQGSEA. The CDR3: CSLEQGVF. The DNA for the CDR3 is TGCAGCCTCGAACAGGGTGTCTTT.

J is TRBJ1-1 and V is TRBV27; 8 bases agree with TRBD1. This CDR3 is 15 amino acids long. The germline CDR1 and CDR2 sequences are MNHEY and SMNVEV (reference sequence). V gave up 3 bases and J gave up 5 bases; unmatched junction bases: 8. As DNA, the CDR3 is TGTGCCAGCAGTTTTATCTCGGACAGGGTTACTGAAGCTTTCTTT. This codes for CASSFISDRVTEAFF.

The chain has TRBV7-9 and TRBJ1-2, with 10 bases identical to TRBD1. V lost 7 bases and J lost 7; bases outside the gene matches: 9. Germline V lookup: CDR1 SEHNR, CDR2 FQNEAQ (reference sequence). This CDR3 has 14 residues. Here the CDR3 reads CASTLGQGRIGYTF. CDR3 in DNA: TGTGCCAGCACCCTGGGACAGGGGAGAATTGGCTACACCTTC.

The J gene is TRBJ2-6, the V gene TRBV7-2, with TRBD1 as a possible D gene (6 bases). The germline gives CDR1 SGHTA, CDR2 FQGNSA. V was pared by 4 bases and J by 0 bases, with 16 bases between. The CDR3 extends over 18 amino acids. The DNA of the CDR3 is TGTGCCAGCAGCTCAGGACCGACAGGCAGCTCTGGGGCCAACGTCCTGACTTTC. Protein product: CASSSGPTGSSGANVLTF.